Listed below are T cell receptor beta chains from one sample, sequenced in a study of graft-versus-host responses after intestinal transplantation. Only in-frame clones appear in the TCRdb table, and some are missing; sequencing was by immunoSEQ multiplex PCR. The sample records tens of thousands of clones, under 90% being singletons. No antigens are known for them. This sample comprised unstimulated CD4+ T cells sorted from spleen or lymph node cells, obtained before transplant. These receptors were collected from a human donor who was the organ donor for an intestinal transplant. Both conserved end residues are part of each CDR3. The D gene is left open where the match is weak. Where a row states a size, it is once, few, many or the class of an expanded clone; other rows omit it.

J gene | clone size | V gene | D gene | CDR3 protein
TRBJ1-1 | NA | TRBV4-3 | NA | CASSHVLNTEAFF
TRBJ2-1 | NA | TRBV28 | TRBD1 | CASKGQGSSMEQFF
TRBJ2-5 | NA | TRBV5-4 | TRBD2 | CASSFTSGGEETQYF
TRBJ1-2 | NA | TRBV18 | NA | CASSGDRNYGYTF
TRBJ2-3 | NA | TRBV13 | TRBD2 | CASSEIAGASTDTQYF
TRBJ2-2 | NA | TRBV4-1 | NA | CASSQEVLAGFTGELFF
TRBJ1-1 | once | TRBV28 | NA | CASRVGGAKNTEAFF
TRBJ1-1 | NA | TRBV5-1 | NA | CASSWGEDTEAFF
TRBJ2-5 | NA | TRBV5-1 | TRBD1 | CASSLQGAQETQYF
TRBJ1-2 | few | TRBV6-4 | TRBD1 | CASSEFAQGANANYGYTF
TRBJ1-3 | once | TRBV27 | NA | CASSSLRDTYGNTIYF
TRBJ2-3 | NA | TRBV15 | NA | CATSPRLDSTDTQYF
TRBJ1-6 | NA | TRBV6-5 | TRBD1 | CASTRTGGNSPLHF
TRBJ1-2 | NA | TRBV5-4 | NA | CASSPGGIYGYTF